Listed below are T cell receptor beta chains from one sample, sequenced in a study of blood T cells in healthy people across ages. TCRdb redid the calling of the 5' RACE reads with MiXCR, one entry per CDR3 protein. The sample shows around 2 million distinct CDR3 sequences, 30% to 40% of them seen only once. The sample was blood. These receptors were collected from a human donor in good health. CDR3s include the opening cysteine and the closing phenylalanine or tryptophan.

TRBJ2-6 TRBV29-1 15 CSVREVGSGANVLTF
TRBJ2-1 TRBV7-9 15 CASSFSIAIQETQFF
TRBJ1-5 TRBV7-9 15 CASSLVGAHNQPQHF
TRBJ2-7 TRBV20-1 12 CSAREAPYEQYF
TRBJ2-7 TRBV7-6 14 CASSAGLRSAEQYF
TRBJ1-4 TRBV4-2 15 CASSQVGRGNEKLFF
TRBJ2-5 TRBV6-5 13 CASTHGAEETQYF
TRBJ1-2 TRBV28 16 CASTRDRTITSYGYTF
TRBJ1-5 TRBV15 16 CATSRDWSTGSQPQHF
TRBJ2-1 TRBV7-9 14 CASSSGTGPNEQFF
TRBJ1-2 TRBV20-1 13 CSARDLQNHRYTF
NA TRBV29-1 14 CSAVPPTGRETQYF
TRBJ1-2 TRBV12-3/TRBV12-4 15 CASNPRGGIDYGYTF
TRBJ2-1 TRBV20-1 11 CSARNVNEQFF
TRBJ2-5 TRBV7-7 15 CASSRDWGRWETQYF
TRBJ2-1 TRBV30 14 CAWSGLGSYNEQFF
TRBJ2-5 TRBV4-3 13 CASSQEAYQTQYF
TRBJ1-4 TRBV12-3/TRBV12-4 14 CASTSLEGRKRLFF
TRBJ1-1 TRBV6-1 15 CASSDPRGKDTEAFF
TRBJ1-1 TRBV11-3 14 CASNLRQTNTEAFF
TRBJ2-7 TRBV29-1 13 CSVEDWRADEQYF
TRBJ1-1 TRBV25-1 11 CASSVGAEAFF
TRBJ2-1 TRBV5-5 16 CASSFPTSGSYNEQFF
TRBJ1-1 TRBV29-1 14 CSVGNRGADTEAFF
TRBJ1-2 TRBV5-1 15 CASSLSGTGSYGYTF
TRBJ1-4 TRBV4-3 19 CASSQSPAPRQATNEKLFF
TRBJ2-1 TRBV18 15 CASSPDGISYNEQFF
TRBJ1-1 TRBV2 16 CASRQTGREKNTEAFF
TRBJ1-4 TRBV12-3/TRBV12-4 13 CASSLVPNEKLFF
TRBJ2-2 TRBV29-1 11 CSVERAGELFF
TRBJ1-5 TRBV16 15 CASSRIGISNQPQHF
TRBJ1-2 TRBV7-8 15 CASSLMTGDNYGYTF
TRBJ1-1 TRBV20-1 17 CSAHRGQGAGGFTEAFF
TRBJ1-2 TRBV5-1 15 CASSSIPGDSEGYTF
TRBJ2-3 TRBV4-2 20 CASSQRRDRLAGARADTQYF
TRBJ2-4 TRBV12-3/TRBV12-4 14 CASKGGEAKNIQYF
TRBJ1-2 TRBV6-5 13 CASSFAHQYGYTF
TRBJ2-7 TRBV7-2 15 CASSLVGQGEYEQYF
TRBJ1-2 TRBV7-2 14 CASSLKGTNYGYTF
TRBJ1-1 TRBV7-2 15 CASSLVVGASTEAFF
TRBJ1-5 TRBV12-3/TRBV12-4 15 CASSLASVPNQPQHF
TRBJ2-5 TRBV20-1 14 CSARDLGDPETQYF
TRBJ2-6 TRBV18 15 CASSPGNSGANVLTF
TRBJ2-1 TRBV29-1 14 CSVERDRGYNEQFF
TRBJ1-5 TRBV15 15 CATSRDRGIQKPQHF